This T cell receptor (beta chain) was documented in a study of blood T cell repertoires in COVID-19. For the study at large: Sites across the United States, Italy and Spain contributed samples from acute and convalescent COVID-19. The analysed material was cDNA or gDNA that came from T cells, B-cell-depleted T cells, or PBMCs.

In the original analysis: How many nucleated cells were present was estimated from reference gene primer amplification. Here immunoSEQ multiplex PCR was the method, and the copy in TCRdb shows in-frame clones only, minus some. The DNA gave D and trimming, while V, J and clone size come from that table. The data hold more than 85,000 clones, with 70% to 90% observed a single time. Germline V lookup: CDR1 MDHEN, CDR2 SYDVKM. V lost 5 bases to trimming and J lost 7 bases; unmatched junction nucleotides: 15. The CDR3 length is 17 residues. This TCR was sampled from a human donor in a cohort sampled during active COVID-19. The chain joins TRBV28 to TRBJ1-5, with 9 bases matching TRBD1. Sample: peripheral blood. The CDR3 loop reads CASSPFRNRGLGQPQHF. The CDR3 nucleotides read TGTGCCAGCAGTCCCTTCCGGAACAGGGGGCTGGGACAGCCCCAGCATTTT.